The clone carrying this T cell receptor (beta chain) was seen ten or more times. Its specificity is not known. TCRdb independently ran MiXCR on the 5' RACE reads; one entry per CDR3 protein. The sample lists some 180,000 distinct CDR3 sequences, 18% seen once, with 3.5% to 5% in the top ten. This specimen belongs to a study of CD8 T cells in ankylosing spondylitis. Findings and limits, study-wide: Previous work reported some of these motif variants in the synovial fluid and blood of reactive arthritis. A TCR beta motif of fewer than 10 highly homologous variants seemed to mark ankylosing spondylitis blood. Disease-linked clones displayed a CD8+ phenotype and appeared relatively rarely in peripheral blood.

Trimming at V came to 0 bases and at J to 7 bases, leaving 5 bases not matched to a gene. The CDR3 runs 15 residues. CDR1 and CDR2 from the germline V gene are LGHNA and YNFKEQ. Sequenced material: blood, either unsorted or a sorted T cell fraction (not recorded which). The chain is built from TRBV4-2 and TRBJ2-1; 8 bases match TRBD2. The TCR was taken from a male donor under 30 with ankylosing spondylitis or in good health (not recorded which). DNA of the CDR3: TGTGCCAGCAGCCAAGACATGGGCGGGAGGAATGAGCAGTTCTTC. Its translation: CASSQDMGGRNEQFF.